Below are 11 T cell receptor beta chains sequenced from a single sample in a study of shared clonotypes between healthy human individuals (dated by TCRdb to 2018 to 2021). Library method: the immunoSEQ multiplex PCR assay. The immuneACCESS repertoire file appears here via TCRdb, limited to in-frame rearrangements. These files lack a portion of the clones; in checked studies, under half of the deficit traces to unresolved V genes, and the cause of the others is not known. The sample profile shows 2 million to 3 million clones; roughly 93% of them were found once. Approximately 0.35% of the sample goes to the ten largest clones. What was sequenced was naive CD4+ T cells from PBMCs. According to the study, the label for this sample's cell subset or site signals: CD45RA+ positively selected. The source of these receptors is a man aged 18 to 35 in good health. Some clones in this sample may be carry-over from other donors' samples.

CDR3 region: CASSTPGAGPSGETQYF. CDR3 in DNA: TGTGCCAGCAGCACCCCAGGGGCGGGGCCTTCTGGGGAGACCCAGTACTTC. The chain recombines TRBV7-9 with TRBJ2-5; D is tentatively TRBD1 or TRBD2 (6 bases each). The ends were cut back, 5 bases at V and 5 bases at J, with 24 bases in the middle. The V gene's germline CDR1 is SEHNR and CDR2 FQNEAQ (reference sequence). This CDR3 spans 17 amino acids.

J is TRBJ1-1 and V is TRBV10-3; the D gene is possibly TRBD1 (5 bases). The V gene lost 0 bases and the J gene lost 1 base, with 9 bases spanning the gap. This CDR3 has 15 amino acids. Germline CDR1 and CDR2: ENHRY and SYGVKD. In DNA form, the CDR3 reads TGTGCCATCAGTGAGTCTACGGGGGAGAACACTGAAGCTTTCTTT. Translating gives CAISESTGENTEAFF.

The count of this clone is one. The genes are TRBV19 and TRBJ2-1; 9 nucleotides line up with TRBD1. V dropped 3 bases and J dropped 5; count of bases not matched to a gene: 5. The CDR3 is 15 amino acids. Germline CDR1 LNHDA, CDR2 SQIVND (reference sequence). The DNA for the CDR3 is TGTGCCAGTAGTATGGGACAGGGTGGGCACAATGAGCAGTTCTTC. Translating gives CASSMGQGGHNEQFF.

The J gene is TRBJ2-3, the V gene TRBV6-1; D gene ambiguous. This CDR3 contains 14 residues. Germline assignment: CDR1 MNHNS and CDR2 SASEGT. Trimming pared 4 bases from V and 6 bases from J, leaving 14 bases between. DNA of the CDR3: TGTGCCAGCAGTGGGTCTTTGGCCAGGGATACGCAGTATTTT. Translated, it gives CASSGSLARDTQYF.

The chain couples TRBV7-2 to TRBJ2-1; 7 positions agree with TRBD2. The germline gives CDR1 SGHTA, CDR2 FQGNSA. CDR3 length: 12 amino acids. V trimming: 2 bases; J trimming: 12 bases; junction bases outside the gene matches: 4. The CDR3 here is CASSLWGGGQFF. The DNA of the CDR3 is TGTGCCAGCAGCTTATGGGGCGGGGGGCAGTTCTTC.

The chain uses TRBV27 and TRBJ2-5; TRBD1 aligns across 7 bases. The J call may be wrong; the DNA end is better matched by TRBJ2-7. Germline V gene lookup returns CDR1 MNHEY and CDR2 SMNVEV (reference sequence). CDR3 length: 14 residues. CDR3 sequence reads: CASSLGQATYEQYF. The CDR3 coding sequence is TGTGCCAGCAGCCTCGGACAGGCGACCTACGAGCAGTACTTC.

The chain recombines TRBV18 with TRBJ2-6; either TRBD1 or TRBD2 may fit D (5 bases each). The V gene lost 6 bases and the J gene lost 4 bases, with 16 bases spanning the gap. The germline V gene encodes CDR1 KGHSH and CDR2 LQKENI. This CDR3 contains 16 residues. CDR3 amino acids: CASSRGVLSGANVLTF. The CDR3 nucleotides are TGTGCCAGCTCCCGGGGCGTCTTATCCGGGGCCAACGTCCTGACTTTC.

The V call is TRBV11-2, the J call TRBJ2-3, with 7 bases matching TRBD2. V was clipped by 1 base and J by 6 bases; unmatched bases: 10. The CDR3 has 16 residues. Germline CDR1 reads SGHAT; CDR2 reads FQNNGV. CDR3 region: CASSLGLGGSVDTQYF. Written as DNA, the CDR3 is TGTGCCAGCAGCTTAGGTTTGGGCGGGAGTGTCGATACGCAGTATTTT.

This sequence joins TRBV5-5 and TRBJ2-5, with a weak D call TRBD1 (5 bases). Trimming removed 4 bases from V and 2 bases from J, with 15 bases in between. The CDR3 loop spans 15 amino acids. Germline assignment: CDR1 SGHKS and CDR2 YYEKEE (reference sequence). Here the CDR3 DNA reads TGTGCCAGCAGCAATACATGGACAAGGCAAGAGACCCAGTACTTC. This codes for CASSNTWTRQETQYF.

V and J are TRBV28 and TRBJ2-5; TRBD1 matches at 8 bases. V was pared by 5 bases and J by 4 bases, with 9 bases of the junction left unmatched. Germline assignment: CDR1 MDHEN and CDR2 SYDVKM. This CDR3 comprises 15 residues. CDR3 DNA sequence: TGTGCCAGCAGTCGCTACCAGGGGGCTGGAGAGACCCAGTACTTC. It translates to CASSRYQGAGETQYF. The full variable domain, in which reference TRBV28 and TRBJ2-5 provide the parts outside the CDR3, is DVKVTQSSRYLVKRTGEKVFLECVQDMDHENMFWYRQDPGLGLRLIYFSYDVKMKEKGDIPEGYSVSREKKERFSLILESASTNQTSMYLCASSRYQGAGETQYFGPGTRLLVL.

The gene calls are TRBV5-1 and TRBJ2-7; 7 bases map to TRBD2. Germline V CDR1 and CDR2: SGHRS, YFSETQ. The CDR3 extends over 15 amino acids. The junction had 11 bases not matched to a gene; V was cut back by 4 bases and J by 4 bases. CDR3 region: CASSHRTAGEYEQYF. In DNA form, the CDR3 reads TGCGCCAGCAGCCACAGAACGGCGGGAGAGTACGAGCAGTACTTC.